Below, one T cell receptor (beta chain) is given with its context. Original methodology: The assay estimated nucleated cells by amplifying reference gene primers. Sequencing used immunoSEQ multiplex PCR; TCRdb keeps in-frame clones, though not all of them. V and J calls and clone size come straight from that table; D and trimming were deduced from the DNA. This repertoire shows around 85,000 clones, about 89% found once; its top ten account for 0.9% to 1.5%. Trimming cost V 7 bases and J 4 bases, with 8 bases left between them. CDR3 length: 12 amino acids. Germline V CDR1 and CDR2: MNHEY, SVGAGI. This sample stems from a study of blood T cell repertoires in COVID-19. For the study at large: Sites in the United States, Italy and Spain provided acute and convalescent COVID-19 samples. Sources were T cells, B-cell-depleted T cells, or PBMCs; the material itself was cDNA or gDNA.

The cohort comprised adults aged about 18 to 100 years residing in 20 to 30 US areas. The sample taken for sequencing was PBMCs or T cells enriched from blood (not recorded which). The sequence was obtained from a woman aged 45-60 years with acute COVID-19. The V call is TRBV6-5, the J call TRBJ2-1; D unresolved. CDR3: CASTDGYNEQFF. CDR3 in DNA: TGTGCCAGCACCGACGGGTACAATGAGCAGTTCTTC.